The 30 T cell receptor beta chains below were found in one sample sequenced in a study of identical twins. Each CDR3 protein is one row after TCRdb ran MiXCR on the 5' RACE reads. Here the sample spans approximately 620,000 distinct CDR3 sequences, roughly 8% being singletons. These data were also filed under a second study, of yellow fever vaccine responses in identical twins.

The source material was PBMCs. The receptors were gathered from a woman younger than 30 in good health.

There are a few counts of this clonotype. This chain joins TRBV12-3 or TRBV12-4 and TRBJ1-5; D call uncertain. CDR3 length: 13 amino acids. The ends were cut back, 8 bases at V and 0 bases at J, with 8 bases in the middle. The DNA of the CDR3 is TGTGCCAGCCAGGCCTATAGCAATCAGCCCCAGCATTTT. Translation gives CASQAYSNQPQHF.

This clonotype was seen only a few times. The chain joins TRBV29-1 to TRBJ2-3; no clear D. Germline CDR1 SQVTM, CDR2 ANQGSEA. This CDR3 has 13 amino acids. Trimming left V 7 bases short and J 2 bases short, with 13 bases between. CDR3 loop: CSAEQENTDTQYF. The CDR3 region has the DNA TGCAGCGCAGAGCAGGAAAACACAGATACGCAGTATTTT.

This clonotype showed up just a few times. This chain connects TRBV20-1 to TRBJ2-1, with D perhaps given as TRBD1 or TRBD2 (6 bases each). The V end lost 5 bases, the J end lost 4 bases, and 15 bases lay between the germline ends. The CDR3 extends over 14 amino acids. The germline V gene has CDR1 DFQATT and CDR2 SNEGSKA (reference sequence). The CDR3 region has the DNA TGCAGTGCTCAAAGGGGGGAGCAGTACAATGAGCAGTTCTTC. This gives the protein CSAQRGEQYNEQFF.

The table lists this clonotype with a few counts. The genes are TRBV20-1 and TRBJ1-1; D is possibly TRBD1 (6 bases). Germline CDR1 reads DFQATT; CDR2 reads SNEGSKA (reference sequence). The CDR3 spans 13 residues. Trimming took off 6 bases at V and 3 bases at J, with 14 bases between the two ends. The CDR3 nucleotides are TGCAGTGCCCCCGACAGGTGGGACACTGAAGCTTTCTTT. Encoded protein: CSAPDRWDTEAFF.

There are many counts of this clonotype. The chain joins TRBV24-1 to TRBJ2-1, with 11 bases lining up with TRBD2. The ends lost 2 bases at V and 7 bases at J; junction bases unmatched: 9. The CDR3 sequence is 17 residues long. Germline CDR1 and CDR2: KGHDR and SFDVKD. The CDR3 reads CATSDWTLAGAGNEQFF. The CDR3 DNA reads TGTGCCACCAGTGATTGGACACTAGCGGGAGCAGGAAATGAGCAGTTCTTC.

On this clonotype: Given a much more abundant clone one base away, this may be a read error. V usage is TRBV28 and J usage is TRBJ2-1, with TRBD2 matching 7 bases. The CDR3 contains 17 residues. From germline, CDR1 is MDHEN and CDR2 SYDVKM. In nucleotides, the CDR3 is TGTTCCAGCAGTTTATCAGGCGCGGGGAGGGCGGGAAATGAGCAGTTCTTC. Residues: CSSSLSGAGRAGNEQFF.

This clonotype was seen a handful of times. This CDR3 is CSVEGRGGSVFTRANEQFF. In DNA, the CDR3 is TGCAGCGTTGAAGGTCGGGGCGGGTCGGTCTTCACCCGGGCCAATGAGCAGTTCTTC. The chain is built from TRBV29-1 and TRBJ2-1, with D perhaps being TRBD1 or TRBD2 (5 bases each). The CDR3 loop spans 19 amino acids. V was shortened by 1 base and J by 6 bases, with 28 bases between the two germline ends. Germline CDR1 reads SQVTM; CDR2 reads ANQGSEA.

This clonotype has a count of ten or more. This rearrangement joins TRBV20-1 to TRBJ2-7, with no clear D. V was cut by 3 bases and J by 2 bases, with 8 bases left in between. There are 12 residues in the CDR3. Germline-derived CDR1 and CDR2 are DFQATT and SNEGSKA (reference sequence). The chain's CDR3 is CSARGQTYEQYF. DNA for the CDR3: TGCAGTGCTAGGGGTCAGACCTACGAGCAGTACTTC.

This clonotype came up many times. CDR3: CASSQAGDGRHEQYF. The DNA of the CDR3 is TGCGCCAGCAGCCAAGCGGGAGACGGGCGCCACGAGCAGTACTTC. The chain carries TRBV4-3 and TRBJ2-7, with a weak D call TRBD2 (6 bases). CDR1 is LGHNA and CDR2 is YSLEER in the germline V gene. This CDR3 region has 15 residues. V was trimmed by 1 base and J by 5 bases, leaving 15 bases between them.

CDR3 coding DNA: TGTGCCAGCAGCGCAGGGCGGGAGTTTCATGAGCAGTTCTTC. This sequence encodes CASSAGREFHEQFF. This chain joins TRBV7-9 and TRBJ2-1; 7 nucleotides agree with TRBD2. Germline V gene lookup returns CDR1 SEHNR and CDR2 FQNEAQ (reference sequence). CDR3 size: 14 residues. Trimming at V came to 5 bases and at J to 8 bases, leaving 9 bases not matched to a gene.

At least ten counts were recorded for this clonotype. V is TRBV3-1 and J is TRBJ2-7; 8 nucleotides match TRBD2. This CDR3 has 16 amino acids. Losses at the gene ends were 0 bases for V and 0 bases for J; bases not matched to a gene: 4. CDR1 and CDR2 from the germline V gene are LGHDT and YNNKEL (reference sequence). In DNA form, the CDR3 reads TGTGCCAGCAGCCAAGAGGGCGGGGGGCTCTCCTACGAGCAGTACTTC. Its translation: CASSQEGGGLSYEQYF.

This clonotype was found many times. This chain connects TRBV12-3 or TRBV12-4 to TRBJ1-2, with D unresolved. The CDR3 has 14 amino acids. V was cut by 3 bases and J by 3 bases, with 11 bases left in between. The CDR3 protein is CASSFTAADYGYTF. The CDR3 nucleotides are TGTGCCAGCAGTTTCACAGCAGCTGACTATGGCTACACCTTC.

Only a few counts were recorded for this clonotype. This chain connects TRBV29-1 to TRBJ2-3; 7 nucleotides match TRBD2. The V and J ends lost 0 bases and 4 bases, in that order; junction bases with no gene match: 16. The germline V gene has CDR1 SQVTM and CDR2 ANQGSEA. The CDR3 is 18 residues long. The CDR3 nucleotides read TGCAGCGTTGAAGATCCCCGTCGGGGCGGGAGACGTGCAGATACGCAGTATTTT. Residues: CSVEDPRRGGRRADTQYF.

V is TRBV25-1 and J is TRBJ1-6; D might be TRBD1 (5 bases). The CDR3 has 13 residues. Germline lookup yields CDR1 MGHDK and CDR2 SYGVNS. With 5 bases removed from V and 10 bases from J, the gap between germline ends came to 12 bases. The CDR3 region is CASSYQGASPLHF. CDR3 nucleotide sequence: TGTGCCAGCAGTTACCAGGGAGCCTCACCCCTCCACTTT.

This clonotype was counted a few times. The chain has TRBV19 and TRBJ2-7; 11 nucleotides line up with TRBD1. Unmatched junction bases numbered 6, after V lost 5 bases and J lost 3 bases. This CDR3 comprises 15 residues. Germline V gene sequence: CDR1 LNHDA, CDR2 SQIVND (reference sequence). The CDR3 coding sequence is TGTGCCAGTAGTGCAGGCGGGACAGGGGGCTACGAGCAGTACTTC. This encodes CASSAGGTGGYEQYF.

This clonotype was observed at least ten times. The genes are TRBV29-1 and TRBJ2-5, with 9 bases that match TRBD1. CDR3 length: 13 amino acids. In germline, CDR1 is SQVTM, CDR2 ANQGSEA. Trimming at V came to 4 bases and at J to 4 bases, leaving 4 bases not matched to a gene. CDR3 sequence: CSVVTGGGETQYF. The CDR3 bases are TGCAGCGTTGTAACAGGGGGCGGAGAGACCCAGTACTTC.

This clonotype was seen more than once but under ten times. This chain uses TRBV20-1 with TRBJ1-6; D is possibly TRBD1 (6 bases). The germline CDR1 and CDR2 sequences are DFQATT and SNEGSKA (reference sequence). This CDR3 spans 15 amino acids. With 6 bases removed from V and 11 bases from J, the gap between germline ends came to 23 bases. This CDR3 is CSARTLSSGVAPLHF. Written as DNA, the CDR3 is TGCAGTGCCAGAACCTTATCCTCAGGGGTGGCACCCCTCCACTTT.

This clonotype occurred a few times. V gene TRBV6-1 combines with J gene TRBJ1-1; maybe TRBD1 (6 bases). The germline V and J ends were trimmed by 6 bases and 4 bases, with 15 bases remaining between them. The CDR3 length is 14 residues. Per the germline V gene, CDR1 is MNHNS and CDR2 is SASEGT. The CDR3 DNA sequence: TGTGCCAGCAGCCTGGACAGATCATCCACTGAAGCTTTCTTT. The encoded protein is CASSLDRSSTEAFF.

This clonotype was seen more than once but under ten times. This rearrangement joins TRBV5-1 to TRBJ2-7; 9 nucleotides align to TRBD1. The CDR3 sequence is 14 residues long. The germline CDR1 and CDR2 sequences are SGHRS and YFSETQ. V was pared by 4 bases and J by 7 bases, with 9 bases of the junction left unmatched. The CDR3 region is CASSRGTGNTEQYF. The CDR3, as DNA: TGCGCCAGCAGCCGAGGGACAGGGAATACGGAGCAGTACTTC.

The rearrangement links TRBV4-3 to TRBJ2-7; D is undetermined. The germline V and J ends were trimmed by 4 bases and 3 bases, with 10 bases remaining between them. The CDR3 consists of 13 residues. The germline V gene has CDR1 LGHNA and CDR2 YSLEER. This CDR3 is CASSPAERYEQYF. For the CDR3, the DNA is TGCGCCAGCAGCCCCGCCGAGCGCTACGAGCAGTACTTC.

This clonotype was counted ten times or more. The V gene is TRBV20-1, the J gene TRBJ2-7; TRBD2 aligns across 12 bases. The V and J ends lost 1 base and 7 bases, in that order; junction bases with no gene match: 5. The CDR3 runs 14 residues. From germline, CDR1 is DFQATT and CDR2 SNEGSKA (reference sequence). Written as DNA, the CDR3 is TGCAGTGCTAGAGGACTAGCGGGGGTGGAGGAGCAGTACTTC. Amino acids: CSARGLAGVEEQYF.

This chain links TRBV6-1 with TRBJ1-5; D gene uncertain. Trimming left V 10 bases short and J 6 bases short, with 16 bases between. CDR1 MNHNS and CDR2 SASEGT come from the germline V gene. CDR3 size: 13 residues. The CDR3 here is CATSLASSQPQHF. The CDR3 nucleotides are TGTGCCACAAGCCTAGCATCATCTCAGCCCCAGCATTTT.

This chain links TRBV27 with TRBJ2-5; the D is unclear. The CDR3 extends over 13 amino acids. Germline lookup yields CDR1 MNHEY and CDR2 SMNVEV (reference sequence). The V end lost 10 bases, the J end lost 1 base, and 13 bases lay between the germline ends. CDR3 in amino acids: CATRRVGQETQYF. In DNA form, the CDR3 reads TGTGCCACCAGACGCGTGGGCCAAGAGACCCAGTACTTC.

The chain is built from TRBV28 and TRBJ2-1, with D perhaps being TRBD1 or TRBD2 (5 bases each). Germline V gene data show CDR1 as MDHEN and CDR2 as SYDVKM. CDR3 length equals 13 residues. V lost 4 bases and J lost 9, with 13 bases in between. CDR3 DNA sequence: TGTGCCAGCAGTTCCGGGACCATGAGTGAGCAGTTCTTC. This encodes CASSSGTMSEQFF.

The chain is built from TRBV25-1 and TRBJ2-3, with 9 bases matching TRBD2. Germline-derived CDR1 and CDR2 are MGHDK and SYGVNS. Trimming removed 8 bases from V and 6 bases from J; junction bases left unmatched: 12. CDR3 length equals 15 residues. In DNA, the CDR3 is TGTGCCAGCCCCCCGACTAGCGGCGGGCTCGATACGCAGTATTTT. Protein sequence: CASPPTSGGLDTQYF. Using reference TRBV25-1 and TRBJ2-3 for the parts outside the CDR3, the full variable domain is EADIYQTPRYLVIGTGKKITLECSQTMGHDKMYWYQQDPGMELHLIHYSYGVNSTEKGDLSSESTVSRIRTEHFPLTLESARPSHTSQYLCASPPTSGGLDTQYFGPGTRLTVL.

In this sample, this clonotype turned up many times. This chain connects TRBV7-8 to TRBJ2-1; 8 bases fit TRBD2. The CDR3 is 16 residues long. Germline CDR1 SGHVS, CDR2 FQNEAQ. The V gene end was trimmed by 3 bases and the J gene end by 3 bases; junction bases not matched to a gene: 7. CDR3 nucleotide sequence: TGTGCCAGCAGCTTGCTAGCGGGCGGGGTCTACAATGAGCAGTTCTTC. It specifies CASSLLAGGVYNEQFF.

This clonotype has only a few counts. The V call is TRBV4-3, the J call TRBJ2-7; 9 bases line up with TRBD1. V was pared by 4 bases and J by 4 bases, with 8 bases of the junction left unmatched. The CDR3 is 15 amino acids. Germline assignment: CDR1 LGHNA and CDR2 YSLEER. The CDR3: CASSRDRALLYEQYF. The CDR3 bases are TGCGCCAGCAGCCGGGACAGGGCCCTCTTGTACGAGCAGTACTTC.

The sample holds a few counts of this clonotype. V usage is TRBV20-1 and J usage is TRBJ2-5; no firm D call. Germline CDR1 reads DFQATT; CDR2 reads SNEGSKA (reference sequence). The ends were cut back, 4 bases at V and 5 bases at J, with 20 bases in the middle. The CDR3 length is 15 residues. CDR3 sequence reads: CSATKTDQVTETQYF. The CDR3 DNA sequence: TGCAGTGCTACAAAAACGGACCAGGTTACGGAGACCCAGTACTTC.

The DNA of the CDR3 is TGTGCCAGCAGAAGACTAACAGGGATGGAGCAGTACTTC. It translates to CASRRLTGMEQYF. This chain uses TRBV2 with TRBJ2-7; D might be TRBD1 (6 bases). Trimming left V 6 bases short and J 7 bases short, with 16 bases between. This CDR3 is built from 13 residues. Per germline, CDR1 SNHLY and CDR2 FYNNEI.

This clonotype was recorded a few times. The rearrangement links TRBV20-1 to TRBJ2-1; 11 bases map to TRBD2. Per germline, CDR1 DFQATT and CDR2 SNEGSKA (reference sequence). This CDR3 region has 15 residues. The V and J ends lost 5 bases and 5 bases, in that order; junction bases with no gene match: 8. The CDR3 is CSASPTSGSHNEQFF. CDR3 coding DNA: TGCAGTGCTTCCCCAACTAGCGGGAGCCACAATGAGCAGTTCTTC.